A selection of T cell receptor beta chains follows, all from one sample in a study of blood T cell repertoires in COVID-19. Some clones are missing from TCRdb's copy, which holds only in-frame ones; the method was immunoSEQ multiplex PCR. The table has about 160,000 clones, 85% to 90% seen once; the top ten hold 6.6%. The sequenced sample consisted of PBMCs or T cells enriched from blood (not recorded which). The receptors were gathered from a woman between 50 and 59 years old who had recovered from COVID-19. The CDR3 runs from the conserved cysteine through the conserved F or W. Fields, in order: D gene, clone size, V gene, J gene, CDR3 DNA, CDR3 protein. The D gene is left open where the match is weak. A clone size is listed for some rows: how often the clone was seen (once, few, many), or a class if it is expanded.

d_call: .; clone_size: .; v_call: TRBV6-5; j_call: TRBJ1-6; cdr3_nt: TGTGCCAGCAGGAGTTCAGGGTGGGGTTCACCCCTCCACTTT; cdr3_aa: CASRSSGWGSPLHF
d_call: .; clone_size: .; v_call: TRBV10-3; j_call: TRBJ1-6; cdr3_nt: TGTGCCGTAGGCCGGAACAGGGAAAGCTCCTATAATTCACCCCTCCACTTT; cdr3_aa: CAVGRNRESSYNSPLHF
d_call: .; clone_size: .; v_call: TRBV3-1/TRBV3-2; j_call: TRBJ1-2; cdr3_nt: TGTGCCAGCAGCCAAGTTACGACATCCGGCTACACCTTC; cdr3_aa: CASSQVTTSGYTF
d_call: TRBD1; clone_size: once; v_call: TRBV27; j_call: TRBJ1-1; cdr3_nt: TGTGCCAGCAGTTCGGGACAGCGGGTGGGTTTCTTT; cdr3_aa: CASSSGQRVGFF
d_call: .; clone_size: .; v_call: TRBV25-1; j_call: TRBJ2-7; cdr3_nt: TGTGCCAGCAGTGAATTAGTCGAGCAGTACTTC; cdr3_aa: CASSELVEQYF
d_call: TRBD1; clone_size: once; v_call: TRBV19; j_call: TRBJ1-2; cdr3_nt: TGTGCCAGTAGCAGGGACAGGAACTATGGCTACACCTTC; cdr3_aa: CASSRDRNYGYTF
d_call: .; clone_size: .; v_call: TRBV9; j_call: TRBJ1-2; cdr3_nt: TGTGCCAGCAGCGTAGTTACGGGTTATGGCTACACCTTC; cdr3_aa: CASSVVTGYGYTF
d_call: .; clone_size: few; v_call: TRBV2; j_call: TRBJ2-7; cdr3_nt: TGTGCCAGCAGTGAAGAGTCAGGCTACGAGCAGTACTTC; cdr3_aa: CASSEESGYEQYF
d_call: TRBD2; clone_size: .; v_call: TRBV4-2; j_call: TRBJ2-3; cdr3_nt: TGTGCCAGCAGCCAATTTGCTAGCGGGGGAGATAGCACAGATACGCAGTATTTT; cdr3_aa: CASSQFASGGDSTDTQYF
d_call: TRBD1; clone_size: .; v_call: TRBV10-3; j_call: TRBJ2-2; cdr3_nt: TGTGCCATCAGTCGGGACAGGGAAGGCACCGGGGAGCTGTTTTTT; cdr3_aa: CAISRDREGTGELFF
d_call: .; clone_size: .; v_call: TRBV12-3/TRBV12-4; j_call: TRBJ1-2; cdr3_nt: TGTGCCAGCAGTTTCGGCAGGCGCTCTGGCTACACCTTC; cdr3_aa: CASSFGRRSGYTF